This TCR beta chain is drawn from a study of CD8+CD57+ T cells in acquired aplastic anemia. Individuals selected for sequencing had exhibited CD8+CD57+ cell expansion on flow cytometry. Using genomic DNA as the template, TCR beta VDJ and CDR3 profiling was carried out. TCRdb itself ran the reads through MiXCR, one entry per CDR3 protein. The repertoire includes about 180,000 distinct CDR3 sequences, 45% to 60% of them detected once, and 13% sits in the top ten. There are a few counts of this clonotype. Antigen unknown. Study-wide findings and caveats: Patients showed no significant difference from controls in CD8+ Simpson's diversity. Both patients and controls carried the same twenty-nine CD8+ CDR3 sequences.

With V trimmed by 6 bases and J by 0 bases, 7 bases remained unmatched. Germline V gene sequence: CDR1 MDHEN, CDR2 SYDVKM. The CDR3 covers 15 residues. Sequencing was carried out using sorted CD4+, CD8+, or CD8+CD57+ T cells (not recorded which) from PBMCs. The gene calls are TRBV28 and TRBJ2-7; TRBD2 aligns across 8 bases. The clonotype comes from a human donor with aplastic anemia. The CDR3 DNA reads as TGTGCCAGCAGCGGTGGCGGGGGGCCCTCCTACGAGCAGTACTTC. It codes for CASSGGGGPSYEQYF.